The 2 T cell receptor beta chains below all came from one sample that was sequenced in a study of STAT3 mutations in large granular lymphocyte leukemia. General study results and limits: In T-cell large granular lymphocyte leukemia, about half of patients showed multiple immunodominant subclonotypes.

Their antigens remain unidentified. Libraries were prepared by immunoSEQ multiplex PCR; TCRdb keeps only in-frame clonotypes and omits some of them. The sample consists of some 17,000 clones, 84% of them appearing once. Sequenced input: peripheral blood mononuclear cells. These receptors originate from a middle-aged man with T-cell large granular lymphocyte leukemia. Some clones in this sample may be carry-over from other donors' samples.

V usage is TRBV5-4 and J usage is TRBJ2-1; D possibly corresponds to TRBD2 (6 bases). V lost 3 bases and J 6 bases, leaving 19 bases between the germline ends. The CDR3 spans 16 residues. CDR1 and CDR2 from the germline V gene are SGHNT and YYREEE (reference sequence). This chain's CDR3 is CASSSGWRDGINEQFF. The CDR3 DNA reads as TGTGCCAGCAGCTCCGGATGGAGGGACGGTATCAATGAGCAGTTCTTC.

V is TRBV20-1 and J is TRBJ1-1; D call uncertain. CDR3 size: 11 residues. CDR1 DFQATT and CDR2 SNEGSKA come from the germline V gene (reference sequence). CDR3 sequence (DNA): TGCACCAGCTCTTCCGGGACTGAAGCTTTCTTT. This codes for CTSSSGTEAFF.